This T cell receptor beta chain originates from a study of T cell repertoires in cytomegalovirus infection. This clonotype was recorded many times. What it binds is not known. CDR3 length: 12 amino acids. Germline lookup yields CDR1 MDHEN and CDR2 SYDVKM. Trimming removed 3 bases from V and 7 bases from J, with 9 bases in between. One entry per CDR3 protein results from TCRdb running MiXCR on the reads. The sample lists approximately 730,000 distinct CDR3 sequences, 29% occurring once. The TCR sequence derives from a human donor in good health (CMV status not recorded). Some clones in this sample may be carry-over from other donors' samples. The genes are TRBV28 and TRBJ1-1; D is undetermined. Sequencing was performed on cultured CD8+ T cells from PBMCs, taken from culture after CMV antigen stimulation. This CDR3 is CASSLGSNEAFF. The CDR3 coding sequence is TGTGCCAGCAGTTTGGGGAGTAATGAAGCTTTCTTT. The variable domain in full, completed from reference TRBV28 and TRBJ1-1, reads DVKVTQSSRYLVKRTGEKVFLECVQDMDHENMFWYRQDPGLGLRLIYFSYDVKMKEKGDIPEGYSVSREKKERFSLILESASTNQTSMYLCASSLGSNEAFFGQGTRLTVV.